A single sample gave rise to the 31 T cell receptor beta chains below, sequenced in a study of neurological immune-mediated disorders. MiXCR, run by TCRdb on the 5' RACE reads, gives a single entry per CDR3 protein. The sample carries 25,000 to 30,000 distinct CDR3 sequences, around 12% recorded once. Sample: PBMCs. These receptor sequences come from a man aged 60 to 69 in good health.

This clonotype was counted at least ten times. The V gene is TRBV20-1, the J gene TRBJ2-4, with D hard to call. CDR3 length equals 12 residues. Per germline, CDR1 DFQATT and CDR2 SNEGSKA (reference sequence). The V end was cut by 3 bases, the J end by 8 bases, with 11 bases between. The CDR3 nucleotides read TGCAGTGCTAGGGGTGGTCCAGACATTCAGTACTTC. This translates into CSARGGPDIQYF.

There are many counts of this clonotype. The V call is TRBV7-8, the J call TRBJ2-7, with 10 bases that match TRBD1. The CDR3 is 16 residues long. Germline CDR1 is SGHVS and CDR2 is FQNEAQ. V lost 5 bases to trimming and J lost 3 bases; unmatched junction nucleotides: 10. The CDR3 sequence: CASSPGRGQGFYEQYF. DNA of the CDR3: TGTGCCAGCAGCCCCGGCCGGGGACAGGGGTTCTACGAGCAGTACTTC.

The sample holds many counts of this clonotype. The chain joins TRBV5-1 to TRBJ2-3; TRBD2 is a possible D gene (6 bases). Germline V lookup: CDR1 SGHRS, CDR2 YFSETQ. The CDR3 totals 15 residues. V dropped 2 bases and J dropped 0 bases, with 10 bases sitting between them. This CDR3 is CASSFGSPSTDTQYF. The CDR3 coding sequence is TGCGCCAGCAGCTTCGGGAGCCCCAGCACAGATACGCAGTATTTT.

This clonotype was seen repeatedly, ten times or more. This sequence joins TRBV6-5 and TRBJ1-6; no clear D gene. The V and J ends lost 3 bases and 6 bases respectively, with 12 bases between them. Germline V gene lookup returns CDR1 MNHEY and CDR2 SVGAGI. The CDR3 length is 15 residues. The CDR3, as DNA: TGTGCCAGCAGTTATGTCTACCCGCTTAATTCACCCCTCCACTTT. Its protein is CASSYVYPLNSPLHF.

This clonotype was seen a few times. A much more abundant neighbour one base away suggests this may be a read error. CDR3 amino acids: CASRDLGDEQFF. Here the CDR3 DNA reads TGTGCCAGCAGGGACCTGGGGGATGAGCAGTTCTTC. The V gene is TRBV2, the J gene TRBJ2-1; possibly TRBD1 or TRBD2 for D (5 bases each). The CDR3 consists of 12 residues. CDR1 is SNHLY and CDR2 is FYNNEI in the germline V gene. Trimming pared 6 bases from V and 8 bases from J, leaving 11 bases between.

This clonotype has more than one count but fewer than ten. V is TRBV29-1 and J is TRBJ1-2; D is ambiguous. V lost 3 bases and J 8 bases, leaving 13 bases between the germline ends. The germline CDR1 and CDR2 sequences are SQVTM and ANQGSEA. CDR3 length: 12 residues. In nucleotides, the CDR3 is TGCAGCGTTGACAGCCGCCGATCCGGCTACACCTTC. This codes for CSVDSRRSGYTF. Full variable domain (missing parts from reference TRBV29-1 and TRBJ1-2): SAVISQKPSRDICQRGTSLTIQCQVDSQVTMMFWYRQQPGQSLTLIATANQGSEATYESGFVIDKFPISRPNLTFSTLTVSNMSPEDSSIYLCSVDSRRSGYTFGSGTRLTVV.

Ten or more counts support this clonotype. V gene TRBV2 combines with J gene TRBJ1-1; D is uncertain. Germline CDR1 SNHLY, CDR2 FYNNEI. The CDR3 covers 13 residues. V was trimmed by 10 bases and J by 1 base, leaving 13 bases between them. The CDR3 sequence is CATPKGANTEAFF. The CDR3 DNA reads TGTGCCACCCCCAAGGGAGCGAACACTGAAGCTTTCTTT. The variable domain in full, completed from reference TRBV2 and TRBJ1-1, reads EPEVTQTPSHQVTQMGQEVILRCVPISNHLYFYWYRQILGQKVEFLVSFYNNEISEKSEIFDDQFSVERPDGSNFTLKIRSTKLEDSAMYFCATPKGANTEAFFGQGTRLTVV.

The rearrangement joins TRBV9 to TRBJ1-1; tentatively, D is TRBD1 (5 bases). The CDR3 totals 16 residues. The V gene lost 3 bases and the J gene lost 5 bases, with 20 bases spanning the gap. CDR1 SGDLS and CDR2 YYNGEE come from the germline V gene. This CDR3 reads CASSAELNRPGTEAFF. Here the CDR3 DNA reads TGTGCCAGCAGCGCGGAGCTGAACAGGCCTGGGACTGAAGCTTTCTTT.

The sample holds many counts of this clonotype. At one boundary the junction diverges from the germline segment, which might be a read error. This chain links TRBV4-1 with TRBJ2-4; no firm D call. The germline CDR1 and CDR2 sequences are MGHRA and YSYEKL. This CDR3 has 13 residues. Here the CDR3 DNA reads TGCGCCAGCAGCCAAGAGCTATCAGGTGGCTCGACTTTC. Translation gives CASSQELSGGSTF.

About this clonotype itself: A much larger clone sits a single nucleotide away, making a read error possible. The chain combines TRBV28 with TRBJ2-1; the match to TRBD2 covers 8 bases. The V gene's germline CDR1 is MDHEN and CDR2 SYDVKM. The CDR3 has 20 amino acids. The CDR3 region is CVSSLKRDPREVSSYNEQFF. CDR3 nucleotide sequence: TGTGTCAGCAGTCTTAAAAGAGATCCGCGGGAGGTGAGTTCCTACAATGAGCAGTTCTTC.

This clonotype has at least ten counts. The chain employs TRBV12-3 or TRBV12-4 and TRBJ1-1, with a weak D call TRBD1 (6 bases). Trimming took 5 bases from V and 8 from J, leaving 27 bases between them. CDR3 length: 17 amino acids. CDR3 sequence reads: CASSPYRQSEQGWEAFF. CDR3 DNA: TGTGCCAGCAGTCCCTATAGGCAGTCGGAACAGGGATGGGAAGCTTTCTTT.

This clonotype appeared many times. The chain carries TRBV5-1 and TRBJ1-2, with D uncertain. The CDR3 is 14 amino acids. The V gene's germline CDR1 is SGHRS and CDR2 YFSETQ. V was clipped by 4 bases and J by 8 bases, with 18 bases between them. This chain's CDR3 is CASSTGGELRGYTF. The CDR3 bases are TGCGCCAGCAGCACCGGAGGTGAGCTAAGAGGCTACACCTTC.

This clonotype has at least ten counts. The junction and the germline gene differ at one end; a read error may be behind it. This CDR3 reads CATSGLPGGSRQFF. Here the CDR3 DNA reads TGTGCCACCAGTGGTTTGCCGGGAGGGTCAAGGCAGTTCTTC. The rearrangement joins TRBV24-1 to TRBJ2-1, with 8 bases that match TRBD2. CDR3 size: 14 residues. Germline V gives CDR1 KGHDR, CDR2 SFDVKD.

This clonotype came up many times. The V and J genes are TRBV20-1 and TRBJ2-2, with TRBD2 identical over 9 bases. The CDR3 loop spans 15 amino acids. The V gene end was trimmed by 0 bases and the J gene end by 5 bases; junction bases not matched to a gene: 4. In germline, CDR1 is DFQATT, CDR2 SNEGSKA (reference sequence). The DNA for the CDR3 is TGCAGTGCTAGAGATCCTAGCGGGAAAACCGGGGAGCTGTTTTTT. It encodes CSARDPSGKTGELFF.

This clonotype was counted ten times or more. The chain has TRBV9 and TRBJ2-7; possible D gene TRBD2, 5 bases. Deletions cut 3 bases from V and 2 bases from J, with 12 bases between. The CDR3 is 14 amino acids. CDR1 and CDR2 (germline): SGDLS, YYNGEE. The CDR3 region has the DNA TGTGCCAGCAGCGGGGAGACGGCTCCCTACGAGCAGTACTTC. Protein: CASSGETAPYEQYF.

At least ten counts were recorded for this clonotype. J is TRBJ1-1 and V is TRBV20-1; D ambiguous. The ends were cut back, 3 bases at V and 1 base at J, with 12 bases in the middle. The germline gives CDR1 DFQATT, CDR2 SNEGSKA (reference sequence). The CDR3 spans 14 residues. The CDR3 region is CSASRNPGNTEAFF. The CDR3 nucleotides are TGCAGTGCTAGCCGGAATCCTGGGAACACTGAAGCTTTCTTT.

This clonotype was counted ten times or more. The V and J genes are TRBV7-6 and TRBJ2-3; D not certain. CDR1 and CDR2 from the germline V gene are SGHVS and FNYEAQ. Trimming cost V 1 base and J 1 base, with 9 bases left between them. The length of the CDR3 is 15 residues. The CDR3 loop reads CASSLVPRRTDTQYF. CDR3 in DNA: TGTGCCAGCAGCTTAGTCCCACGTCGCACAGATACGCAGTATTTT.

The J gene is TRBJ1-1, the V gene TRBV18; D is perhaps TRBD1 (5 bases). This CDR3 is 15 amino acids long. The germline V gene has CDR1 KGHSH and CDR2 LQKENI. V gave up 2 bases and J gave up 7 bases, with 17 bases separating them. CDR3 residues: CASSPSIGGEGEAFF. CDR3 DNA sequence: TGTGCCAGCTCACCATCTATTGGAGGGGAGGGTGAAGCTTTCTTT.

The J gene is TRBJ2-5, the V gene TRBV6-5; D possibly uses TRBD1 or TRBD2 (5 bases each). Germline V gene sequence: CDR1 MNHEY, CDR2 SVGAGI. The CDR3 consists of 12 residues. With 7 bases removed from V and 4 bases from J, the gap between germline ends came to 10 bases. In nucleotides, the CDR3 is TGTGCCAGCACTGGGACGGGAGAGACCCAGTACTTC. As protein: CASTGTGETQYF.

This clonotype is medium-sized by share. The V and J genes are TRBV29-1 and TRBJ2-7; 11 bases agree with TRBD1. J was trimmed by 7 bases and V by 6 bases; bases with no gene match: 14. This CDR3 contains 15 residues. CDR1 is SQVTM and CDR2 is ANQGSEA in the germline V gene. CDR3: CSVLPMGTGGEEQYF. The CDR3 coding sequence is TGCAGCGTGCTCCCGATGGGGACAGGGGGTGAGGAGCAGTACTTC.

The sample holds many counts of this clonotype. The chain carries TRBV5-5 and TRBJ2-1; D is unclear. This CDR3 contains 16 residues. Germline values: CDR1 SGHKS, CDR2 YYEKEE (reference sequence). The V end was cut by 1 base, the J end by 8 bases, with 19 bases between. Here the CDR3 DNA reads TGTGCCAGCAGCTTGAGTCCCCCGTTTAGAGCCTATGAGCAGTTCTTC. Amino acid sequence: CASSLSPPFRAYEQFF.

This clonotype was counted ten times or more. This rearrangement joins TRBV7-2 to TRBJ1-5; D might be TRBD1 (5 bases). The CDR3 runs 16 residues. The ends were cut back, 2 bases at V and 3 bases at J, with 14 bases in the middle. Germline CDR1 SGHTA, CDR2 FQGNSA. The CDR3 region is CASSLIGGDSNQPQHF. The CDR3 DNA sequence: TGTGCCAGCAGCTTAATTGGGGGGGACTCCAATCAGCCCCAGCATTTT. The complete variable domain, with remaining parts taken from reference TRBV7-2 and TRBJ1-5, reads GAGVSQSPSNKVTEKGKDVELRCDPISGHTALYWYRQSLGQGLEFLIYFQGNSAPDKSGLPSDRFSAERTGGSVSTLTIQRTQQEDSAVYLCASSLIGGDSNQPQHFGDGTRLSIL.

The chain employs TRBV20-1 and TRBJ2-7; D is uncertain. The ends were cut back, 2 bases at V and 3 bases at J, with 14 bases in the middle. This CDR3 has 14 amino acids. Germline assignment: CDR1 DFQATT and CDR2 SNEGSKA (reference sequence). The CDR3 reads CSARSRYYDYEQYF. The CDR3 DNA reads TGCAGTGCTAGATCCCGATACTACGACTACGAGCAGTACTTC.

This clonotype was recorded many times. V gene TRBV5-1 combines with J gene TRBJ2-7, with 12 bases matching TRBD1. V was clipped by 4 bases and J by 4 bases; unmatched bases: 9. The CDR3 is 16 amino acids. The V gene's germline CDR1 is SGHRS and CDR2 YFSETQ. The CDR3 reads CASSPVPGQGAYEQYF. CDR3 sequence (DNA): TGCGCCAGCAGCCCAGTACCGGGACAGGGGGCGTACGAGCAGTACTTC.

This clonotype has at least ten counts. This rearrangement joins TRBV3-1 to TRBJ2-3; no clear D gene. The length of the CDR3 is 12 residues. The V gene's germline CDR1 is LGHDT and CDR2 YNNKEL (reference sequence). V dropped 6 bases and J dropped 2 bases, with 6 bases sitting between them. The CDR3 loop is CASRSTTDTQYF. CDR3 nucleotides: TGTGCCAGCAGATCCACCACAGATACGCAGTATTTT.

This clonotype appeared many times. The chain has TRBV12-3 or TRBV12-4 and TRBJ2-1; 14 nucleotides match TRBD2. The CDR3 extends over 18 amino acids. The V and J ends lost 4 bases and 1 base, in that order; junction bases with no gene match: 6. This chain's CDR3 is CASSWGTSGSGSYNEQFF. The DNA of the CDR3 is TGTGCCAGCAGTTGGGGGACTAGCGGGAGTGGGTCCTACAATGAGCAGTTCTTC.

As regards this clonotype: Germline and junction disagree at one end, which may indicate a read error. V gene TRBV5-1 combines with J gene TRBJ1-3, with no clear D. Per the germline V gene, CDR1 is SGHRS and CDR2 is YFSETQ. The CDR3 is 14 amino acids. CDR3 nucleotides: TGCGCCAGCAGCACGGGGAACCCTGGAAACACCATACATTTT. This codes for CASSTGNPGNTIHF.

This clonotype was picked up many times. The chain couples TRBV7-9 to TRBJ1-4; D perhaps matches TRBD1 (6 bases). The CDR3 totals 13 residues. Trimming removed 3 bases from V and 7 bases from J, with 9 bases in between. Germline CDR1 is SEHNR and CDR2 is FQNEAQ (reference sequence). This CDR3 is CASSLVGGEKLFF. CDR3 nucleotides: TGTGCCAGCAGCTTGGTAGGGGGTGAAAAACTGTTTTTT.

By share of the sample, this clonotype is medium-sized. The chain is built from TRBV10-3 and TRBJ2-1; perhaps TRBD2 as D (6 bases). Germline assignment: CDR1 ENHRY and CDR2 SYGVKD. The CDR3 is 14 residues long. Deletions cut 10 bases from V and 8 bases from J, with 21 bases between. CDR3 sequence: CASESREAGDEQFF. The CDR3 DNA is TGTGCCAGCGAATCGAGGGAGGCCGGGGATGAGCAGTTCTTC.

This clonotype showed up many times. In DNA, the CDR3 is TGTGCCACCAGGGACAGGGAGGAGTATGAGCAGTTCTTC. This gives the protein CATRDREEYEQFF. V and J are TRBV10-3 and TRBJ2-1; 9 positions agree with TRBD1. The J segment lost 8 bases and the V segment lost 10 bases, leaving 9 bases of the junction unmatched. CDR1 ENHRY and CDR2 SYGVKD come from the germline V gene. There are 13 residues in the CDR3.

This clonotype was recorded at least ten times. The chain combines TRBV20-1 with TRBJ2-5, with a tentative D call TRBD1 (5 bases). The length of the CDR3 is 11 residues. Trimming removed 5 bases at V and 4 bases at J, with 8 bases between. CDR1 is DFQATT and CDR2 is SNEGSKA in the germline V gene (reference sequence). CDR3: CSAQGGETQYF. CDR3 bases: TGCAGTGCTCAGGGTGGAGAGACCCAGTACTTC.